These T cell receptor beta chains were read from a single sample in a study of blood T cell repertoires in COVID-19. The protocol was immunoSEQ multiplex PCR, while the TCRdb copy is restricted to in-frame clones and leaves out a portion. The sample holds hundreds of thousands of clones; roughly nine tenths are singletons and the top ten take around 0.7%. What was sequenced was peripheral blood. These TCRs come from a man aged 40-55 years with acute or convalescent COVID-19. Both conserved end residues are part of each CDR3. The order of the fields is D gene, clone size, V gene, J gene, CDR3 protein, CDR3 DNA. The D gene is left open where the match is weak. Size is omitted from some rows. Given values are once, few, many or a class for expanded clones.

d_call: -
clone_size: -
v_call: TRBV25-1
j_call: TRBJ1-2
cdr3_aa: CASSDRANYGYTF
cdr3_nt: TGTGCCAGCAGTGACCGGGCTAACTATGGCTACACCTTC

d_call: -
clone_size: -
v_call: TRBV10-3
j_call: TRBJ1-1
cdr3_aa: CAISDPGWDTEAFF
cdr3_nt: TGTGCCATCAGTGACCCGGGTTGGGACACTGAAGCTTTCTTT

d_call: -
clone_size: once
v_call: TRBV12-3/TRBV12-4
j_call: TRBJ1-1
cdr3_aa: CASSPQTATEAFF
cdr3_nt: TGTGCCAGCAGTCCTCAGACAGCCACTGAAGCTTTCTTT

d_call: -
clone_size: -
v_call: TRBV27
j_call: TRBJ2-7
cdr3_aa: CASSFPPTGSYEQYF
cdr3_nt: TGTGCCAGCAGTTTCCCCCCGACAGGCTCCTACGAGCAGTACTTC

d_call: TRBD2
clone_size: once
v_call: TRBV5-1
j_call: TRBJ2-7
cdr3_aa: CASSLELAGGHREQYF
cdr3_nt: TGCGCCAGCAGCTTGGAACTAGCGGGGGGGCATAGGGAGCAGTACTTC

d_call: -
clone_size: -
v_call: TRBV27
j_call: TRBJ2-7
cdr3_aa: CASSIRRVSYEQYF
cdr3_nt: TGTGCCAGCAGTATAAGGAGGGTCTCCTACGAGCAGTACTTC

d_call: -
clone_size: -
v_call: TRBV5-1
j_call: TRBJ1-2
cdr3_aa: CASSWPDRDGYTF
cdr3_nt: TGCGCCAGCAGCTGGCCGGACAGAGATGGCTACACCTTC

d_call: TRBD1
clone_size: once
v_call: TRBV9
j_call: TRBJ2-1
cdr3_aa: CASSVVGQPYNEQFF
cdr3_nt: TGTGCCAGCAGCGTAGTGGGACAGCCCTACAATGAGCAGTTCTTC

d_call: -
clone_size: -
v_call: TRBV27
j_call: TRBJ1-2
cdr3_aa: CATARVLGYGYTF
cdr3_nt: TGTGCCACAGCTCGGGTCCTTGGCTATGGCTACACCTTC

d_call: TRBD2
clone_size: -
v_call: TRBV29-1
j_call: TRBJ2-2
cdr3_aa: CSVETFIAAGGSTGELFF
cdr3_nt: TGCAGCGTTGAAACCTTCATCGCAGCGGGAGGTAGCACCGGGGAGCTGTTTTTT

d_call: -
clone_size: once
v_call: TRBV7-9
j_call: TRBJ2-7
cdr3_aa: CASSSGWEQYF
cdr3_nt: TGTGCCAGCAGCTCAGGCTGGGAGCAGTACTTC

d_call: -
clone_size: -
v_call: TRBV7-2
j_call: TRBJ2-3
cdr3_aa: CASNENGGPSRTDTQYF
cdr3_nt: TGTGCCAGCAACGAAAATGGAGGGCCCTCGAGAACAGATACGCAGTATTTT

d_call: -
clone_size: few
v_call: TRBV4-1
j_call: TRBJ2-7
cdr3_aa: CASSPAPGVGYEQYF
cdr3_nt: TGCGCCAGCAGCCCAGCGCCGGGTGTAGGCTACGAGCAGTACTTC

d_call: -
clone_size: -
v_call: TRBV3-1/TRBV3-2
j_call: TRBJ2-7
cdr3_aa: CASSHDGGSYEQYF
cdr3_nt: TGTGCCAGCAGCCATGACGGGGGAAGCTACGAGCAGTACTTC

d_call: -
clone_size: few
v_call: TRBV6-5
j_call: TRBJ1-2
cdr3_aa: CASSRTLQDNYGYTF
cdr3_nt: TGTGCCAGCAGTCGGACACTCCAGGACAACTATGGCTACACCTTC

d_call: TRBD1
clone_size: -
v_call: TRBV6-6
j_call: TRBJ1-3
cdr3_aa: CATRGPGNTIYF
cdr3_nt: TGTGCCACCAGGGGGCCTGGAAACACCATATATTTT

d_call: -
clone_size: -
v_call: TRBV4-2
j_call: TRBJ2-3
cdr3_aa: CASSQEGIASTDTQYF
cdr3_nt: TGTGCCAGCAGCCAAGAGGGTATAGCGTCTACAGATACGCAGTATTTT

d_call: TRBD1
clone_size: -
v_call: TRBV12-3/TRBV12-4
j_call: TRBJ2-1
cdr3_aa: CASRVQGNEQFF
cdr3_nt: TGTGCCAGCAGGGTACAGGGGAATGAGCAGTTCTTC

d_call: -
clone_size: -
v_call: TRBV7-2
j_call: TRBJ2-6
cdr3_aa: CASRRRTGSSGANVLTF
cdr3_nt: TGTGCCAGCAGACGTAGAACAGGTAGCTCTGGGGCCAACGTCCTGACTTTC

d_call: -
clone_size: -
v_call: TRBV10-2
j_call: TRBJ1-5
cdr3_aa: CASNLAGLNQPQHF
cdr3_nt: TGCGCCAGCAATCTAGCAGGCCTCAATCAGCCCCAGCATTTT

d_call: TRBD1
clone_size: -
v_call: TRBV9
j_call: TRBJ2-3
cdr3_aa: CASSGLDRADTQYF
cdr3_nt: TGTGCCAGCAGCGGCCTTGACAGGGCAGATACGCAGTATTTT

d_call: TRBD1
clone_size: few
v_call: TRBV9
j_call: TRBJ2-5
cdr3_aa: CASSVAGQGEETQYF
cdr3_nt: TGTGCCAGCAGCGTAGCGGGACAGGGCGAAGAGACCCAGTACTTC

d_call: TRBD1
clone_size: once
v_call: TRBV5-1
j_call: TRBJ1-1
cdr3_aa: CASSPGQFGEAFF
cdr3_nt: TGCGCCAGCAGCCCGGGACAGTTTGGTGAAGCTTTCTTT

d_call: TRBD1
clone_size: -
v_call: TRBV5-6
j_call: TRBJ2-5
cdr3_aa: CASSPGTGTVETQYF
cdr3_nt: TGTGCCAGCAGTCCCGGGACAGGGACGGTGGAGACCCAGTACTTC

d_call: TRBD1
clone_size: -
v_call: TRBV5-1
j_call: TRBJ2-2
cdr3_aa: CASSLGWTGGANTGELFF
cdr3_nt: TGCGCCAGCAGCTTGGGGTGGACAGGGGGTGCGAACACCGGGGAGCTGTTTTTT

d_call: -
clone_size: once
v_call: TRBV7-9
j_call: TRBJ2-1
cdr3_aa: CASSLPGEQFF
cdr3_nt: TGTGCCAGCAGCTTACCCGGTGAGCAGTTCTTC

d_call: TRBD1
clone_size: -
v_call: TRBV24-1
j_call: TRBJ1-2
cdr3_aa: CATSDSTGNGYTF
cdr3_nt: TGTGCCACCAGTGATTCGACAGGGAATGGCTACACCTTC

d_call: -
clone_size: -
v_call: TRBV2
j_call: TRBJ2-3
cdr3_aa: CASIAPPGDTQYF
cdr3_nt: TGTGCCAGCATTGCCCCCCCGGGGGATACGCAGTATTTT

d_call: -
clone_size: -
v_call: TRBV10-3
j_call: TRBJ2-3
cdr3_aa: CAIRGGSDTQYF
cdr3_nt: TGTGCCATCAGGGGGGGTTCAGATACGCAGTATTTT

d_call: TRBD2
clone_size: -
v_call: TRBV11-3
j_call: TRBJ2-1
cdr3_aa: CASSRGVAGGNEQFF
cdr3_nt: TGTGCCAGCAGCCGAGGGGTAGCGGGGGGCAATGAGCAGTTCTTC

d_call: TRBD1
clone_size: -
v_call: TRBV7-8
j_call: TRBJ2-7
cdr3_aa: CASSFDRGPYEQYF
cdr3_nt: TGTGCCAGCAGCTTCGACAGGGGGCCCTACGAGCAGTACTTC

d_call: TRBD2
clone_size: -
v_call: TRBV5-8
j_call: TRBJ2-2
cdr3_aa: CASRGSRGGHTGELFF
cdr3_nt: TGTGCCAGCAGGGGATCTCGGGGGGGACACACCGGGGAGCTGTTTTTT

d_call: TRBD2
clone_size: -
v_call: TRBV2
j_call: TRBJ2-1
cdr3_aa: CASSPSGNFEQFF
cdr3_nt: TGTGCCAGCAGCCCTAGCGGGAATTTTGAGCAGTTCTTC

d_call: TRBD1
clone_size: -
v_call: TRBV10-3
j_call: TRBJ2-1
cdr3_aa: CAIRDPDRGAGNEQFF
cdr3_nt: TGTGCCATCAGGGACCCCGACAGGGGGGCGGGAAATGAGCAGTTCTTC

d_call: -
clone_size: -
v_call: TRBV27
j_call: TRBJ1-4
cdr3_aa: CASSSHRTATNEKLFF
cdr3_nt: TGTGCCAGCAGTTCGCACAGAACAGCAACTAATGAAAAACTGTTTTTT

d_call: -
clone_size: -
v_call: TRBV11-1
j_call: TRBJ2-1
cdr3_aa: CASSFTGEQFF
cdr3_nt: TGTGCCAGCAGCTTCACGGGGGAGCAGTTCTTC

d_call: -
clone_size: -
v_call: TRBV2
j_call: TRBJ2-3
cdr3_aa: CASGGLASVGSDTQYF
cdr3_nt: TGTGCCAGCGGAGGGCTGGCTAGCGTCGGCTCAGATACGCAGTATTTT

d_call: TRBD1
clone_size: -
v_call: TRBV5-1
j_call: TRBJ2-2
cdr3_aa: CASSLSRGRGGELFF
cdr3_nt: TGCGCCAGCAGCCTAAGTAGGGGGCGAGGCGGGGAGCTGTTTTTT

d_call: -
clone_size: -
v_call: TRBV7-3
j_call: TRBJ2-3
cdr3_aa: CASSSQDTQYF
cdr3_nt: TGTGCCAGCAGCTCCCAGGATACGCAGTATTTT

d_call: -
clone_size: -
v_call: TRBV9
j_call: TRBJ2-5
cdr3_aa: CASNPGIAEETQYF
cdr3_nt: TGTGCCAGCAACCCCGGGATAGCGGAAGAGACCCAGTACTTC

d_call: -
clone_size: -
v_call: TRBV19
j_call: TRBJ1-2
cdr3_aa: CASSIARRVGYGYTF
cdr3_nt: TGTGCCAGTAGTATAGCCCGCAGGGTTGGTTATGGCTACACCTTC

d_call: -
clone_size: -
v_call: TRBV7-9
j_call: TRBJ2-5
cdr3_aa: CASSFYPGYQETQYF
cdr3_nt: TGTGCCAGCAGCTTCTATCCGGGGTACCAAGAGACCCAGTACTTC

d_call: TRBD1
clone_size: -
v_call: TRBV30
j_call: TRBJ1-5
cdr3_aa: CAWTGTGNQPQHF
cdr3_nt: TGTGCCTGGACCGGGACAGGGAATCAGCCCCAGCATTTT

d_call: TRBD1
clone_size: -
v_call: TRBV6-1
j_call: TRBJ1-5
cdr3_aa: CASSEVLGTGNNQPQHF
cdr3_nt: TGTGCCAGCAGTGAAGTACTCGGGACAGGGAATAATCAGCCCCAGCATTTT

d_call: -
clone_size: -
v_call: TRBV5-1
j_call: TRBJ2-3
cdr3_aa: CASSFGLSTDTQYF
cdr3_nt: TGCGCCAGCAGTTTTGGACTCAGCACAGATACGCAGTATTTT

d_call: -
clone_size: few
v_call: TRBV30
j_call: TRBJ1-2
cdr3_aa: CAWSDQTNYGYTF
cdr3_nt: TGTGCCTGGAGTGACCAGACTAACTATGGCTACACCTTC

d_call: -
clone_size: -
v_call: TRBV6-6
j_call: TRBJ1-5
cdr3_aa: CASSHGGNQPQHF
cdr3_nt: TGTGCCAGCAGTCACGGGGGGAATCAGCCCCAGCATTTT

d_call: TRBD2
clone_size: -
v_call: TRBV28
j_call: TRBJ2-5
cdr3_aa: CASSFPSSGRETQYF
cdr3_nt: TGTGCCAGCAGCTTCCCTAGTAGCGGGAGAGAGACCCAGTACTTC

d_call: TRBD2
clone_size: -
v_call: TRBV9
j_call: TRBJ2-3
cdr3_aa: CASSGGGLAGGRLVGADTQYF
cdr3_nt: TGTGCCAGCAGCGGCGGCGGACTAGCGGGAGGGCGATTGGTGGGAGCAGATACGCAGTATTTT

d_call: -
clone_size: -
v_call: TRBV27
j_call: TRBJ1-2
cdr3_aa: CASSLVPPTPGEGYTF
cdr3_nt: TGTGCCAGCAGTCTGGTGCCCCCAACCCCGGGAGAAGGCTACACCTTC

d_call: TRBD1
clone_size: -
v_call: TRBV7-2
j_call: TRBJ1-1
cdr3_aa: CASSLVYMTGEGTEAFF
cdr3_nt: TGTGCCAGCAGCTTAGTCTATATGACAGGGGAGGGGACTGAAGCTTTCTTT

d_call: TRBD1
clone_size: few
v_call: TRBV28
j_call: TRBJ1-2
cdr3_aa: CASSLTQGGYTF
cdr3_nt: TGTGCCAGCAGTTTAACACAGGGGGGCTACACCTTC

d_call: TRBD1
clone_size: -
v_call: TRBV19
j_call: TRBJ2-7
cdr3_aa: CASTDRGAYEQYF
cdr3_nt: TGTGCCAGTACCGACAGGGGGGCCTACGAGCAGTACTTC

d_call: -
clone_size: -
v_call: TRBV9
j_call: TRBJ2-7
cdr3_aa: CASSPPLGGEQYF
cdr3_nt: TGTGCCAGCAGCCCTCCGTTGGGGGGCGAGCAGTACTTC

d_call: -
clone_size: -
v_call: TRBV23-1
j_call: TRBJ2-2
cdr3_aa: CASVNRATGELFF
cdr3_nt: TGCGCCAGCGTGAACAGGGCAACCGGGGAGCTGTTTTTT